The entry below gives a single T cell receptor (beta chain) sequence along with its context. The data are from a study of spatial heterogeneity in lung cancer. Regarding time point: sample taken at primary tumor resection. Material for sequencing was whole RNA from tumor, nontumor lung or frozen PBMC, left unsorted. The donors comprised roughly 71 untreated early-stage non-small cell lung cancer patients. TCRdb passed the 5' RACE reads through MiXCR, listing each CDR3 protein once. The data hold about 82,000 distinct CDR3 sequences, with approximately 12% observed a single time. Germline V CDR1 and CDR2: SGHVS, FQNEAQ. CDR3 size: 18 residues. V shed 3 bases, J shed 3 bases, and the junction held 10 bases outside the gene matches.

This sequence was found in a male donor with early-stage non-small cell lung cancer. Sequenced here: PBMCs, sampled at surgery. The rearrangement links TRBV7-8 to TRBJ2-3; 12 nucleotides agree with TRBD2. The CDR3 loop is CASSFSPLAGGPTDTQYF. CDR3 nucleotides: TGTGCCAGCAGCTTTTCGCCTCTAGCGGGAGGGCCGACAGATACGCAGTATTTT.